The rows below give T cell receptor beta chains drawn from one sample of a study of blood T cells in healthy people across ages. TCRdb reprocessed the 5' RACE reads with MiXCR, giving one entry per CDR3 protein. The sample shows about 700,000 distinct CDR3 sequences, approximately 30% of them seen only once. Sequencing used blood. These receptors all stem from a woman older than 75 in good health. Each CDR3 is given with its conserved first and last residue. The D gene is left open where the match is weak. Clone size appears in some rows only: once, few, many, or a class for an expanded clone.

j_call v_call clone_size d_call cdr3_nt cdr3_aa
TRBJ1-4 TRBV28 . . TGTGCCAGCACCATGAGGCAGGGAGGAACGGAAAAACTGTTTTTT CASTMRQGGTEKLFF
TRBJ2-5 TRBV5-1 few TRBD1 TGCGCCAGCAGCCCCGGACAGGGCCACCTGGACCAAGAGACCCAGTACTTC CASSPGQGHLDQETQYF
TRBJ2-5 TRBV6-1 many . TGTGCCAGCAGTGCAGCCTTCCAAGAGACCCAGTACTTC CASSAAFQETQYF
TRBJ1-1 TRBV20-1 few TRBD1 TGCAGTGCTAGAGCGACAGGGTCCCAAGCTTTCTTT CSARATGSQAFF
TRBJ2-7 TRBV12-3/TRBV12-4 many TRBD1 TGTGCCAGCAGTTGGGACAGCTCCTACGAGCAGTACTTC CASSWDSSYEQYF
TRBJ1-5 TRBV20-1 . . TGCAGTGCTAGAGTTTCACAGGGAATTAGCAATCAGCCCCAGCATTTT CSARVSQGISNQPQHF
TRBJ2-5 TRBV27 . . TGTGCCAGCAGTTCCTCCTGGGTAACGGGATGGCGAGAGACCCAGTACTTC CASSSSWVTGWRETQYF
TRBJ1-1 TRBV11-1 few . TGTGCCAGCAGCTTAGGCCTGTACAGTGAAGCTTTCTTT CASSLGLYSEAFF
TRBJ2-3 TRBV29-1 many . TGCAGCGTTGACCCCGGACGATCCACAGATACGCAGTATTTT CSVDPGRSTDTQYF
TRBJ2-3 TRBV12-3/TRBV12-4 . . TGTGCCAGAGGACCGGCAGGTACGCAGTATTTT CARGPAGTQYF